This TCR beta chain originates from a study of T cells in Graves' hyperthyroidism and ophthalmopathy. Study-wide background: Pretreatment peripheral blood was obtained at initial diagnosis.

Regarding the study as a whole: Most expanded thyroid clonotypes above 0.001 recurred in blood.

TCR beta CDR3 region amplification was performed from RNA transcripts. The primer set for the first-round RT-PCR of the TCR CDR3 was HTBI. TCRdb used MiXCR to reprocess the multiplex PCR reads, holding one entry per CDR3 protein. The repertoire consists of some 620,000 distinct CDR3 sequences, with around 15% occurring once and the leading ten covering approximately 3.9%. To note about this clonotype: Its target is not known. A clone one base away is much larger, so this may be a read error.

Germline assignment: CDR1 LNHNV and CDR2 YYDKDF (reference sequence). CDR3 length: 13 amino acids. Graves' hyperthyroidism was deemed stable absent ophthalmopathy progression within 18 months. The TCR comes from a woman in her 30s with Graves' hyperthyroidism. V usage is TRBV15 and J usage is TRBJ1-1, with a possible D match to TRBD1 (6 bases). What was sequenced was blood. This chain's CDR3 is CAPRYTTGSEAFF. The CDR3 DNA follows: TGTGCCCCCAGATATACCACAGGGTCTGAAGCTTTCTTT. Full variable domain (outside the CDR3, taken from reference TRBV15 and TRBJ1-1): DAMVIQNPRYQVTQFGKPVTLSCSQTLNHNVMYWYQQKSSQAPKLLFHYYDKDFNNEADTPDNFQSRRPNTSFCFLDIRSPGLGDTAMYLCAPRYTTGSEAFFGQGTRLTVV.